This TCR beta chain is from a study of cytomegalovirus exposure and HLA in healthy donors. The length of the CDR3 is 13 residues. Germline CDR1 reads MNHEY; CDR2 reads SMNVEV (reference sequence). With 3 bases removed from V and 5 bases from J, the gap between germline ends came to 10 bases. Researchers ran the PCR with 60 Vbeta and 13 Jbeta primers. TCRdb keeps only in-frame clones here, not all; method: immunoSEQ multiplex PCR. The sample table sets out 150,000 to 200,000 clones. V is TRBV27 and J is TRBJ1-2, with D possibly TRBD1 on 5 matching bases. The clonotype originates from a man aged 30 to 45 in good health and CMV-seronegative. The sample consisted of PBMCs. For the CDR3, the DNA is TGTGCCAGCAGTTTGGGGGGTACTTATGGCTACACCTTC. Translated: CASSLGGTYGYTF.